This T cell receptor (beta chain) derives from a study of response to subunit inactivated influenza vaccine. The V gene's germline CDR1 is SQVTM and CDR2 ANQGSEA. This CDR3 contains 15 residues. The trim removed 4 bases at V and 8 bases at J, leaving 13 bases unmatched. Study-level results: Authors suggested each seasonal influenza vaccination recruits few new T cells.

This clonotype appeared many times. The antigen remains undetermined. TCRdb redid the calling of the RT-PCR reads with MiXCR, one entry per CDR3 protein. The profile shows over 150,000 distinct CDR3 sequences, around 11% of them singletons. The chain couples TRBV29-1 to TRBJ2-1; TRBD2 agrees at 8 bases. The sample was CD8+ T cells sorted from PBMCs, taken less than 30 months after vaccination. The clonotype was recovered from a man aged 50 to 75 who received an inactivated influenza vaccine. CDR3 in DNA: TGCAGCGTTGTTAGGCCCGGGACTAGGTCATATGAGCAGTTCTTC. This encodes CSVVRPGTRSYEQFF.